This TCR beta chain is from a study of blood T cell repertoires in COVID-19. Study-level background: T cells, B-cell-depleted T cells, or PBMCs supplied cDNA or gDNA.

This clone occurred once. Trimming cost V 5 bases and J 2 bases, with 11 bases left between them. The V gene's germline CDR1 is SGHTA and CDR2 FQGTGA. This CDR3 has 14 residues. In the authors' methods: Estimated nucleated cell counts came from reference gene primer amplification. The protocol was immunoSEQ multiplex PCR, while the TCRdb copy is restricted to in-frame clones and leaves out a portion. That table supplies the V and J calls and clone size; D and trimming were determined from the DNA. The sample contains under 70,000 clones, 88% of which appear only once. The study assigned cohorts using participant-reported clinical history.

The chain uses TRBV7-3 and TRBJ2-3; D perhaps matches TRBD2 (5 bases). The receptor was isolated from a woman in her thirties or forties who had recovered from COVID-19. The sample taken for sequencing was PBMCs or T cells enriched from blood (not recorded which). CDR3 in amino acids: CASSPEAVTDTQYF. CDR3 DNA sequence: TGTGCCAGCAGCCCCGAAGCGGTCACAGATACGCAGTATTTT.